The text below deals with one T cell receptor beta chain. What it recognizes is unknown. This sample was taken from a study of T cell responses to AZD1222 COVID-19 vaccine. General study points: Donors, mostly white British, included more females; clonal diversity was possibly underestimated. Baseline testing showed seropositivity in only six AZD1222 recipients. Vaccine-associated CD4 TCRs ranged over spike, dominating at 160-218 and 743-854. Spike-specific TCR depth and breadth grew after two AZD1222 doses.

This CDR3 is 14 amino acids long. Germline CDR1 is MNHEY and CDR2 is SMNVEV (reference sequence). The V segment lost 6 bases and the J segment 8 bases; nucleotides outside the gene matches: 10. Sequencing was performed with immunoSEQ multiplex PCR; in TCRdb, only in-frame clones are kept and a portion is missing. This sample has 150,000 to 200,000 clones, with around 90% found just once. Sequenced material: peripheral blood, taken 28 days after the second AZD1222 dose. The TCR comes from an adult who received the AZD1222 COVID-19 vaccine. V is TRBV27 and J is TRBJ2-1, with 7 bases matching TRBD1. As DNA, the CDR3 is TGTGCCAGCAGCCACGACAGGGACGGCGATGAGCAGTTCTTC. Its translation: CASSHDRDGDEQFF.